This TCR beta chain was profiled in a study of cytomegalovirus exposure and HLA in healthy donors. Concerning this clone: Its antigen is still unknown.

This CDR3 comprises 14 residues. Germline CDR1 MNHEY, CDR2 SMNVEV (reference sequence). Trimming took 5 bases from V and 2 from J; bases not matched to a gene: 6. Study results and caveats: It was 150 to 200 TCR beta chains that were listed as cytomegalovirus-associated. Presence/absence comparisons presumed near-even sequencing depth among donors. TCR beta V- and J-gene trimming was later associated with a missense DCLRE1C variant.

Primers for the PCR totalled 60 Vbeta and 13 Jbeta. Libraries were prepared by immunoSEQ multiplex PCR; TCRdb keeps only in-frame clonotypes and omits some of them. The top ten hold roughly 4% of the sample, which has over 150,000 clones, over 60% seen once. The chain has TRBV27 and TRBJ2-7; 7 nucleotides match TRBD2. The clonotype originates from a woman between 35 and 50 years old in good health and CMV-seronegative. The sequencing sample was made of PBMCs. The CDR3: CASSRAGVAYEQYF. The CDR3 coding sequence is TGTGCCAGCAGTCGCGCGGGGGTGGCCTACGAGCAGTACTTC.